The rows below give T cell receptor beta chains drawn from one sample of a study of T cell changes during pregnancy in multiple sclerosis. Produced via immunoSEQ multiplex PCR; TCRdb's table is partial and in-frame only. Of 90,000 to 95,000 clones listed, about 93% are singletons. The material sequenced was peripheral blood, taken in the first trimester of pregnancy. The receptor source for this set is a female donor with multiple sclerosis, enrolled in a pregnancy study. The CDR3 runs from the conserved cysteine through the conserved F or W. A D gene is named only where the DNA matches it firmly. Clone size is given for some rows only: seen once, a few or many times, or a class if the clone is expanded.

j_gene,d_gene,v_gene,abundance,CDR3nt,CDR3aa
TRBJ1-2,NA,TRBV28,NA,TGTGCCAGCAGCAGCAGGGCAGGGATCTATGGCTACACCTTC,CASSSRAGIYGYTF
TRBJ1-1,NA,TRBV7-9,NA,TGTGCCAGCAGCCTCGACACCATTCACACTGAAGCTTTCTTT,CASSLDTIHTEAFF
TRBJ2-7,NA,TRBV5-1,NA,TGCGCCAGCAGCCCGGGGACACACCAGACTTACGAGCAGTACTTC,CASSPGTHQTYEQYF
TRBJ2-1,NA,TRBV6-5,NA,TGTGCCAGCAGTTCCCCTCCTAGAAGCAATGAGCAGTTCTTC,CASSSPPRSNEQFF
TRBJ2-3,NA,TRBV6-5,NA,TGTGCCAGCAGTTACAATCAGGGGAGGGCAGATACGCAGTATTTT,CASSYNQGRADTQYF
TRBJ2-7,TRBD1,TRBV27,NA,TGTGCCAGCAGTGCCTCCGGGACAGGGGGCTACGAGCAGTACTTC,CASSASGTGGYEQYF
TRBJ2-7,TRBD2,TRBV30,NA,TGTGCCTGGAGTGTACATCTAGCGGGGGCCTACGAGCAGTACTTC,CAWSVHLAGAYEQYF
TRBJ2-7,NA,TRBV7-6,NA,TGTGCCAGCACCCAAATACAAAACTCCTACGAGCAGTACTTC,CASTQIQNSYEQYF
TRBJ2-1,TRBD2,TRBV9,NA,TGTGCCAGCAGCGTAGGGTGGCGGGGGGACTACAATGAGCAGTTCTTC,CASSVGWRGDYNEQFF
TRBJ1-2,TRBD1,TRBV2,once,TGTGCCAGCAGCCCGCCTGGGACAGGGTGGGATGGCTACACCTTC,CASSPPGTGWDGYTF
TRBJ1-1,NA,TRBV19,few,TGTGCCAGTAGTCTTCAGGCCGGCGCTGAAGCTTTCTTT,CASSLQAGAEAFF